Shown below are 8 T cell receptor beta chains from a single sample sequenced in a study of T cell responses to AZD1222 COVID-19 vaccine. Some clones are missing from TCRdb's copy, which holds only in-frame ones; the method was immunoSEQ multiplex PCR. Here the sample spans over 85,000 clones, roughly 90% being singletons. The specimen comprised peripheral blood, sampled on day 0 of AZD1222 vaccination. The receptors come from an adult in good health.

The CDR3 here is CASSLAGARYTEAFF. CDR3 DNA: TGTGCCAGCAGCTTAGCAGGGGCACGCTACACTGAAGCTTTCTTT. V gene TRBV7-9 combines with J gene TRBJ1-1, with D possibly matching TRBD1 (5 bases). The CDR3 is 15 amino acids. CDR1 and CDR2 from the germline V gene are SEHNR and FQNEAQ (reference sequence). V lost 0 bases and J lost 3, with 11 bases in between.

The chain recombines TRBV5-5 with TRBJ2-1; 7 bases match TRBD2. The V and J ends lost 3 bases and 12 bases, in that order; junction bases with no gene match: 3. The length of the CDR3 is 11 residues. Germline CDR1 reads SGHKS; CDR2 reads YYEKEE (reference sequence). The CDR3 DNA reads TGTGCCAGCAGCTGGTGGGAGGGGCAGTTCTTC. Its protein product is CASSWWEGQFF.

V gene TRBV29-1 combines with J gene TRBJ1-2, with TRBD1 as a possible D gene (6 bases). This CDR3 is 11 amino acids long. Looked up from germline, CDR1 is SQVTM and CDR2 is ANQGSEA. Trimming cost V 3 bases and J 6 bases, with 8 bases left between them. The CDR3 nucleotides are TGCAGCGTTGAGGGGGCGGATGGCTACACCTTC. It encodes CSVEGADGYTF.

The chain carries TRBV20-1 and TRBJ2-7, with a weak D call TRBD2 (5 bases). Per the germline V gene, CDR1 is DFQATT and CDR2 is SNEGSKA (reference sequence). The CDR3 has 11 residues. V lost 2 bases and J lost 7, with 9 bases in between. The CDR3 nucleotides are TGCAGTGCTAGATTCGGGGAAGAGCAGTACTTC. Translation: CSARFGEEQYF.

This chain uses TRBV10-2 with TRBJ1-1; 9 positions match TRBD1. Germline V gives CDR1 WSHSY, CDR2 SAAADI. Unmatched junction bases numbered 6, after V lost 9 bases and J lost 10 bases. The CDR3 runs 11 residues. The DNA of the CDR3 is TGCGCCAGTTCTCTGGACAGGGGAGCTTTCTTT. It encodes CASSLDRGAFF.

The CDR3 is CASSSSHASLETQYF. DNA of the CDR3: TGTGCCAGCAGTTCTTCCCATGCGTCTCTGGAGACCCAGTACTTC. V is TRBV28 and J is TRBJ2-5; D is uncertain. V was clipped by 4 bases and J by 5 bases, with 17 bases between them. The germline V gene has CDR1 MDHEN and CDR2 SYDVKM. This CDR3 has 15 residues.

The rearrangement joins TRBV7-7 to TRBJ2-1, with TRBD2 matching over 8 bases. CDR3 length equals 16 residues. Trimming took 5 bases from V and 3 from J; bases not matched to a gene: 9. Looked up from germline, CDR1 is SSHAT and CDR2 is FNYEAQ (reference sequence). CDR3: CASSGDPGLGYNEQFF. The CDR3 DNA reads as TGTGCCAGCAGCGGAGATCCGGGACTAGGCTACAATGAGCAGTTCTTC.

This clone was seen more than once but under ten times. V and J are TRBV18 and TRBJ1-4; tentatively, D is TRBD1 (6 bases). Trimming shortened V by 6 bases and J by 2 bases, and 19 bases separated the two germline ends. The CDR3 has 17 amino acids. Germline V gives CDR1 KGHSH, CDR2 LQKENI. The CDR3 sequence is CASSQSLGAKTNEKLFF. The CDR3 DNA follows: TGTGCCAGCTCCCAGAGTCTGGGGGCGAAGACTAATGAAAAACTGTTTTTT. The full variable domain, with the rest looked up from reference TRBV18 and TRBJ1-4, is NAGVMQNPRHLVRRRGQEARLRCSPMKGHSHVYWYRQLPEEGLKFMVYLQKENIIDESGMPKERFSAEFPKEGPSILRIQQVVRGDSAAYFCASSQSLGAKTNEKLFFGSGTQLSVL.